The source of this TCR beta chain is a study of regulatory T cells in long-lasting Graves disease. Overall study findings and caveats: TRBV28, TRBJ1-2 and TRBJ2-5 were favored in persistent disease. Persistent Graves' patients had lower TCR diversity than newly diagnosed ones.

Time point in this sample: persistent/refractory GD, antithyroid drugs over 5 years with positive TRAb. RNA extracted from PBMCs served as the sequencing template. Tubes containing EDTA received about 10 milliliters of drawn peripheral blood. With iRepertoire HTBI primers and Arm-PCR of CDR3 regions, TCR beta libraries were built. TCRdb re-derived calls from the multiplex PCR reads in MiXCR, one entry per CDR3 protein. The sample holds roughly 400,000 distinct CDR3 sequences, 21% seen once. This clonotype was seen ten or more times. Its antigen remains unidentified. Trimming shortened V by 1 base and J by 5 bases, and 11 bases separated the two germline ends. Looked up from germline, CDR1 is SNHLY and CDR2 is FYNNEI. This CDR3 has 14 amino acids.

The input for sequencing was peripheral blood mononuclear cells (PBMCs), taken when the disease was refractory, from a patient treated with antithyroid drugs. This receptor was taken from a female donor with Graves disease. The chain has TRBV2 and TRBJ1-1, with a tentative D call TRBD1 (5 bases). The CDR3 DNA sequence: TGTGCCAGCAGTGAAGACAGGATAGCAACTGAAGCTTTCTTT. The encoded protein is CASSEDRIATEAFF. The whole variable domain, filled in from reference TRBV2 and TRBJ1-1, reads EPEVTQTPSHQVTQMGQEVILRCVPISNHLYFYWYRQILGQKVEFLVSFYNNEISEKSEIFDDQFSVERPDGSNFTLKIRSTKLEDSAMYFCASSEDRIATEAFFGQGTRLTVV.